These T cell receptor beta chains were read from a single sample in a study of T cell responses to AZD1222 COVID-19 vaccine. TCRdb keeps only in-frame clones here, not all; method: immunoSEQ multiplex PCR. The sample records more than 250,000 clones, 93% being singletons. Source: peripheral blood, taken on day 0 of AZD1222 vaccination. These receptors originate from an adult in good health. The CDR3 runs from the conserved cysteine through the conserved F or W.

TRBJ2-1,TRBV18,CASSPDRQYNEQFF
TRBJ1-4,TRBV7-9,CASSLPGTDATNEKLFF
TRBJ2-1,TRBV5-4,CASSPSTGLSYNEQFF
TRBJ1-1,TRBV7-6,CASSLDGFTEAFF
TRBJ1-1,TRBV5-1,CASSLEGIEAFF
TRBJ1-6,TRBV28,CATGQSNSPLHF
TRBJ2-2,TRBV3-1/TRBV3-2,CASSQVAGANTGELFF
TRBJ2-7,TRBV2,CASSQVGGYEQYF
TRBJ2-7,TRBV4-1,CASSQVSGTSYEQYF
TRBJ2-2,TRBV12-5,CAPWDRATRRTGELFF
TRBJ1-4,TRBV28,CASSFGGEKLFF
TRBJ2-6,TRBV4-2,CASSPQGPVSGANVLTF
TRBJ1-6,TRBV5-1,CASSPLTDSGSPLHF
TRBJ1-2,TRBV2,CASSEQTYGYTF
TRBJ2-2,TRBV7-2,CASSLEVTVYGELFF
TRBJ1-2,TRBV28,CASSRNYGYTF
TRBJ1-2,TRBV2,CAQRGVHYGYTF
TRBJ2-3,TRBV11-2,CASSFRGRGHTDTQYF
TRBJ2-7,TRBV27,CASTLQGTNEQYF
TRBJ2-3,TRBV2,CASSETARASTDTQYF
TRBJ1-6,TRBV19,CAAADRSSYNSPLHF
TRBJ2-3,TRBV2,CASSETPRQATVGGQYF
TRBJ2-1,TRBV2,CASTRTSGRYNEQFF
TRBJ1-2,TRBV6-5,CASSIGAGGYTF
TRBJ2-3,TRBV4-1,CASSHWSTDTQYF
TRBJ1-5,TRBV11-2,CASSSWDSNQPQHF
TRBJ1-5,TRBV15,CATSRQSNQPQHF
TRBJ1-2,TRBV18,CASSPGSSFNYGYTF
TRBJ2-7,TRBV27,CASSVGTSGKQYF
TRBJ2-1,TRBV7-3,CASSLFSDSVYNEQFF
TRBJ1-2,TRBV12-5,CASGLFGGGYTF
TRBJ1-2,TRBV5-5,CASSMGQGGYGYTF
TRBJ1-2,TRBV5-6,CASSLPGQFYGYTF
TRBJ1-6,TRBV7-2,CASSLGGSLDSPLHF
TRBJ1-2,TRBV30,CAWSGTGWGYGYTF
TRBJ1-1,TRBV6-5,CASRWMNTEAFF
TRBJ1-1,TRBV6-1,CASSERVRGNTEAFF